A single T cell receptor beta chain is shown here with its context. Antigen unknown. The source of the sample is a study of cytomegalovirus exposure and HLA in healthy donors. This CDR3 has 17 residues. CDR1 and CDR2 from the germline V gene are LGHNA and YNFKEQ. Germline trimming cut 0 bases from V and 0 bases from J; bases unmatched to any gene: 3. Study observations and caveats: Later analysis found that TCR beta chains associated with HLA were more clonally expanded than other, equally common chains. A cluster of highly shared sequence variants was likely a sequencing artifact.

Donors in the study were healthy people who gave bone marrow. Primers included in the PCR were 60 Vbeta and 13 Jbeta primers. Some clones are missing from TCRdb's copy, which holds only in-frame ones; the method was immunoSEQ multiplex PCR. The table includes about 160,000 clones, roughly 80% detected once. The material sequenced was PBMCs. The V gene is TRBV4-2, the J gene TRBJ1-2; the match to TRBD1 covers 11 bases. The sequence came from a woman aged 30 to 39 in good health and CMV-seropositive. The CDR3 nucleotides are TGTGCCAGCAGCCAAGATGGACAGGGGGCCTCTAACTATGGCTACACCTTC. It specifies CASSQDGQGASNYGYTF.